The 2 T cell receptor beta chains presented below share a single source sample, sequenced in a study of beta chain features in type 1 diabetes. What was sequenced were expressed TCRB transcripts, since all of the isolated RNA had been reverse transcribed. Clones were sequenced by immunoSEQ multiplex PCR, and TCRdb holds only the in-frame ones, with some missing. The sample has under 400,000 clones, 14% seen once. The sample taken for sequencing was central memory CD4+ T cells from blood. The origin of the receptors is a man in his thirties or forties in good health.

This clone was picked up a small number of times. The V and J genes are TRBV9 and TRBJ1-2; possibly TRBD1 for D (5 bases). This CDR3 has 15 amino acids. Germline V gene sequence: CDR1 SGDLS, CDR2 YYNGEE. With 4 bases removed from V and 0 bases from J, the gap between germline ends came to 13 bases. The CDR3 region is CASSQPQGTNYGYTF. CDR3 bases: TGTGCCAGCAGCCAACCCCAGGGAACTAACTATGGCTACACCTTC.

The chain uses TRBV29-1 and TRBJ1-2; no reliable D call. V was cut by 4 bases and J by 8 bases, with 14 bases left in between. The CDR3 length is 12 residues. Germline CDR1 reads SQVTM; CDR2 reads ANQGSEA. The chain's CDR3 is CSVVLSVGGYTF. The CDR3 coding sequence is TGCAGCGTTGTTCTTAGTGTGGGGGGCTACACCTTC.